The 28 T cell receptor beta chains reported below all come from one sample, sequenced in a study of regulatory T cells in long-lasting Graves disease. Stated time point: newly diagnosed GD, antithyroid drugs for less than 3 months. The TCR library used RNA extracted from PBMCs. CDR3-region Arm-PCR and iRepertoire HTBI primers produced the TCR beta libraries. TCRdb re-analysed the multiplex PCR reads in MiXCR, keeping a single row per CDR3 protein. The repertoire holds about 420,000 distinct CDR3 sequences, roughly 15% seen once, with 23% in the top ten. Another study also made use of these data, one on T cells in Graves' hyperthyroidism and ophthalmopathy.

The sample consisted of peripheral blood mononuclear cells (PBMCs), taken at new diagnosis, from a patient treated with antithyroid drugs. The receptors shown here come from a woman younger than 30 with Graves disease.

This clonotype was counted many times. The gene calls are TRBV6-2 or TRBV6-3 and TRBJ2-1; possible D gene TRBD1, 7 bases. Germline V gene lookup returns CDR1 MNHEY and CDR2 SVGEGT. Trimming removed 4 bases from V and 6 bases from J, with 13 bases in between. This CDR3 spans 14 amino acids. For the CDR3, the DNA is TGTGCCAGCAGTTTTGGAGGGGGCTTCAATGAGCAGTTCTTC. Its protein is CASSFGGGFNEQFF.

This clonotype was observed a handful of times. This clone may be a read error of a much larger clone one base away. The J gene is TRBJ2-5, the V gene TRBV2; D might be TRBD2 (5 bases). The CDR3 runs to 14 residues. Germline CDR1 and CDR2: SNHLY and FYNNEI. This CDR3 reads CASSVPGLGETQCF. CDR3 nucleotides: TGTGCCAGCAGTGTCCCCGGACTTGGGGAGACCCAGTGCTTC.

The chain joins TRBV11-2 to TRBJ2-2, with 7 bases fitting TRBD1. Germline V gene data show CDR1 as SGHAT and CDR2 as FQNNGV. The V gene end was trimmed by 1 base and the J gene end by 4 bases; junction bases not matched to a gene: 6. The CDR3 runs to 16 residues. Written as DNA, the CDR3 is TGTGCCAGCAGCTTAGGGTACAGGGGCATCACCGGGGAGCTGTTTTTT. Its translation: CASSLGYRGITGELFF.

In this sample, this clonotype turned up many times. The chain joins TRBV20-1 to TRBJ1-2, with D unclear. Germline CDR1 and CDR2: DFQATT and SNEGSKA (reference sequence). Between the trimmed V and J ends, which lost 6 bases and 3 bases, there was a span of 17 bases. The CDR3 totals 14 residues. The CDR3 loop is CSALEGATDYGYTF. The DNA of the CDR3 is TGCAGTGCCCTAGAGGGCGCTACAGACTATGGCTACACCTTC.

This clonotype was seen a single time. Relative to the germline gene, one junction end is altered; a read error may explain this. The chain employs TRBV13 and TRBJ2-7, with TRBD2 matching 7 bases. Germline V CDR1 and CDR2: PRHDT, FYEKMQ (reference sequence). This CDR3 has 14 amino acids. This chain's CDR3 is CASSLAGGAYGQYF. CDR3 sequence (DNA): TGTGCCAGCAGCTTAGCGGGAGGTGCCTACGGGCAGTACTTC.

This clonotype was seen many times. The V gene is TRBV28, the J gene TRBJ2-3, with D unclear. The length of the CDR3 is 13 residues. Germline V gives CDR1 MDHEN, CDR2 SYDVKM. V was pared by 3 bases and J by 6 bases, with 10 bases between. The CDR3 here is CASSFGLADTQYF. CDR3 nucleotides: TGTGCCAGCAGTTTCGGTTTGGCGGATACGCAGTATTTT.

There are a few counts of this clonotype. The chain uses TRBV12-3 or TRBV12-4 and TRBJ2-1; possibly TRBD1 or TRBD2 for D (5 bases each). The end of the DNA aligns better with TRBJ2-5, so the J call may be wrong. The CDR3 covers 14 residues. CDR3 DNA sequence: TGTGCCAGCGGGCTCCGGGACGGGCAAGAGACCCAGTACTTC. Translated, it gives CASGLRDGQETQYF.

This clonotype was seen at least ten times. V is TRBV18 and J is TRBJ2-7, with a tentative D call TRBD2 (5 bases). The CDR3 is made up of 12 amino acids. Per the germline V gene, CDR1 is KGHSH and CDR2 is LQKENI. The germline V and J ends were trimmed by 1 base and 5 bases, with 6 bases remaining between them. The DNA of the CDR3 is TGTGCCAGCTCACCACAGAGGGACGAGCAGTACTTC. Encoded protein: CASSPQRDEQYF.

This clonotype was recorded at least ten times. This sequence joins TRBV11-3 and TRBJ2-6; TRBD2 might be the D (6 bases). Trimming cost V 5 bases and J 0 bases, with 14 bases left between them. Germline CDR1 is SGHNT and CDR2 is YENEEA. CDR3 size: 17 residues. In nucleotides, the CDR3 is TGTGCCAGCAGCCGGGGTGGGGGGTCCTCTGGGGCCAACGTCCTGACTTTC. It specifies CASSRGGGSSGANVLTF.

On this clonotype: Since no conserved phenylalanine or tryptophan closes the CDR3, a read error is the likely cause. CDR3 DNA: TGCAGTGCTAGGCGACAAGAGACCCAGTACCTC. Protein: CSARRQETQYL. V is TRBV20-1 and J is TRBJ2-5, with no clear D. V was shortened by 3 bases and J by 2 bases, with 4 bases between the two germline ends. The CDR3 is made up of 11 amino acids. CDR1 is DFQATT, CDR2 SNEGSKA, per germline (reference sequence).

This clonotype was counted between two and nine times. The V and J genes are TRBV5-1 and TRBJ2-7; D remains ambiguous. V lost 0 bases, J lost 2 bases, and 9 bases lay in between. The germline V gene encodes CDR1 SGHRS and CDR2 YFSETQ. The CDR3 contains 14 residues. The CDR3 reads CASSLASPTYEQYF. In nucleotides, the CDR3 is TGCGCCAGCAGCTTGGCATCTCCAACCTACGAGCAGTACTTC.

This clonotype was recorded at least ten times. V and J are TRBV11-2 and TRBJ2-5; 7 nucleotides align to TRBD1. After removal of 5 bases from V and 2 bases from J, the junction contained 8 bases not matched to a gene. Germline lookup yields CDR1 SGHAT and CDR2 FQNNGV. This CDR3 region has 15 residues. The CDR3 loop is CASSASGQLQETQYF. The CDR3 region has the DNA TGTGCCAGCAGCGCGTCGGGACAGCTACAAGAGACCCAGTACTTC.

The sample holds many counts of this clonotype. V usage is TRBV12-3 or TRBV12-4 and J usage is TRBJ2-2; maybe TRBD2 (5 bases). There are 14 residues in the CDR3. The V end lost 4 bases, the J end lost 6 bases, and 12 bases lay between the germline ends. The CDR3 nucleotides are TGTGCCAGCAGTTACACTAGGTTTTCCGGGGAGCTGTTTTTT. Protein product: CASSYTRFSGELFF.

V usage is TRBV28 and J usage is TRBJ2-6, with D uncertain. The CDR3 has 17 amino acids. Germline CDR1 MDHEN, CDR2 SYDVKM. V was shortened by 2 bases and J by 0 bases, with 11 bases between the two germline ends. CDR3 nucleotide sequence: TGTGCCAGCAGTTTAAGCCAGGCAAGCTCTGGGGCCAACGTCCTGACTTTC. Translating it yields CASSLSQASSGANVLTF.

This clonotype was counted at least ten times. This chain links TRBV28 with TRBJ2-7; 10 bases agree with TRBD2. This CDR3 has 15 residues. Germline lookup yields CDR1 MDHEN and CDR2 SYDVKM. V dropped 5 bases and J dropped 5; count of bases not matched to a gene: 9. CDR3 DNA sequence: TGTGCCAGCAGTCAATTCTCCGGGACTAGCGACGAGCAGTACTTC. Residues: CASSQFSGTSDEQYF.

This clonotype was seen at least ten times. The chain employs TRBV2 and TRBJ1-2; D gene ambiguous. V lost 8 bases and J lost 0, with 13 bases in between. Germline V gives CDR1 SNHLY, CDR2 FYNNEI. The CDR3 runs 14 residues. The CDR3 coding sequence is TGTGCCAGCCCAAGGACGTTAGCTAACTATGGCTACACCTTC. This translates into CASPRTLANYGYTF. The variable domain in full, completed from reference TRBV2 and TRBJ1-2, reads EPEVTQTPSHQVTQMGQEVILRCVPISNHLYFYWYRQILGQKVEFLVSFYNNEISEKSEIFDDQFSVERPDGSNFTLKIRSTKLEDSAMYFCASPRTLANYGYTFGSGTRLTVV.

This clonotype was counted ten times or more. The chain has TRBV28 and TRBJ1-5; D is uncertain. The germline CDR1 and CDR2 sequences are MDHEN and SYDVKM. The V and J ends lost 6 bases and 0 bases respectively, with 18 bases between them. The CDR3 has 17 amino acids. DNA of the CDR3: TGTGCCAGCAGCCTCGGGGAGGGAAGATATAGCAATCAGCCCCAGCATTTT. Translation: CASSLGEGRYSNQPQHF.

This clonotype has ten or more counts. The rearrangement joins TRBV12-3 or TRBV12-4 to TRBJ2-4; 14 nucleotides agree with TRBD2. The CDR3 covers 17 residues. J was trimmed by 6 bases and V by 7 bases; bases with no gene match: 11. The CDR3 reads CASKLGLAGVGGNIQYF. CDR3 DNA sequence: TGTGCCAGCAAACTGGGACTAGCGGGGGTGGGTGGAAACATTCAGTACTTC.

The V call is TRBV7-2, the J call TRBJ2-5; TRBD1 aligns across 8 bases. The junction had 6 bases not matched to a gene; V was cut back by 4 bases and J by 5 bases. The CDR3 contains 14 residues. Germline V lookup: CDR1 SGHTA, CDR2 FQGNSA. The CDR3 coding sequence is TGTGCCAGCAGCTCCTGGACAGGGACCGAGACCCAGTACTTC. As protein: CASSSWTGTETQYF.

This clonotype was recorded a few times. CDR3 DNA sequence: TGTGCCAGCAAACCGGGAAGACGCACAGATACGCAGTATTTT. Its protein product is CASKPGRRTDTQYF. V is TRBV13 and J is TRBJ2-3; D is perhaps TRBD2 (5 bases). The CDR3 extends over 14 amino acids. V lost 7 bases and J 1 base, leaving 12 bases between the germline ends. Per germline, CDR1 PRHDT and CDR2 FYEKMQ (reference sequence).

The chain carries TRBV19 and TRBJ2-1, with D perhaps assigned TRBD1 or TRBD2 (5 bases each). V dropped 3 bases and J dropped 9 bases, with 6 bases sitting between them. The CDR3 runs 11 residues. CDR1 is LNHDA, CDR2 SQIVND, per germline (reference sequence). In DNA form, the CDR3 reads TGTGCCAGTAGTATTGGGGGTGAGCAGTTCTTC. It codes for CASSIGGEQFF.

At least ten counts were recorded for this clonotype. The rearrangement uses TRBV30 and TRBJ2-7, with a weak D call TRBD1 (5 bases). Trimming took 4 bases from V and 0 from J, leaving 7 bases between them. The CDR3 totals 12 residues. Germline V CDR1 and CDR2: GTSNPN, SVGIG (reference sequence). CDR3 protein: CAWNRHSYEQYF. The CDR3 coding sequence is TGTGCCTGGAACAGGCACTCCTACGAGCAGTACTTC.

This clonotype was counted only a few times. The rearrangement joins TRBV6-5 to TRBJ2-5, with 8 positions matching TRBD2. Germline V gene lookup returns CDR1 MNHEY and CDR2 SVGAGI. CDR3 length equals 15 residues. V gave up 4 bases and J gave up 7 bases; unmatched junction bases: 11. The CDR3 loop is CASSSLSGGTGTQYF. Written as DNA, the CDR3 is TGTGCCAGCAGTTCCCTAAGCGGGGGAACAGGGACCCAGTACTTC.

This clonotype showed up many times. The chain has TRBV6-5 and TRBJ2-7; D is undetermined. V dropped 2 bases and J dropped 7 bases, with 15 bases sitting between them. CDR3 length: 14 amino acids. Germline assignment: CDR1 MNHEY and CDR2 SVGAGI. The DNA for the CDR3 is TGTGCCAGCAGTTACGACTTAACTCCTCAAGAGCAGTACTTC. Translation: CASSYDLTPQEQYF.

This clonotype appeared many times. This chain connects TRBV12-3 or TRBV12-4 to TRBJ2-7; 7 nucleotides align to TRBD2. The CDR3 sequence is 15 residues long. Losses at the gene ends were 0 bases for V and 2 bases for J; bases not matched to a gene: 4. CDR3 coding DNA: TGTGCCAGCAGTTTAGCTAGCGGGCTACCCTACGAGCAGTACTTC. Translating gives CASSLASGLPYEQYF.

This clonotype was detected ten times or more. V is TRBV12-3 or TRBV12-4 and J is TRBJ1-1; D unresolved. This CDR3 is 13 amino acids long. The V end lost 3 bases, the J end lost 5 bases, and 10 bases lay between the germline ends. The DNA of the CDR3 is TGTGCCAGCAGTTTGGCGGGGTGGACTGAAGCTTTCTTT. Translation: CASSLAGWTEAFF.

This clonotype was observed many times. This chain links TRBV4-3 with TRBJ2-5, with 7 bases matching TRBD2. J was trimmed by 0 bases and V by 4 bases; bases with no gene match: 8. Germline CDR1 LGHNA, CDR2 YSLEER. CDR3 length: 16 amino acids. CDR3 amino acids: CASSLGLGPYQETQYF. The CDR3 DNA sequence: TGCGCCAGCAGCCTAGGACTAGGGCCGTACCAAGAGACCCAGTACTTC.

This clonotype was seen more than once but under ten times. The chain uses TRBV7-2 and TRBJ2-7; D gene unclear. The V gene lost 3 bases and the J gene lost 2 bases, with 17 bases spanning the gap. Germline V gives CDR1 SGHTA, CDR2 FQGNSA. The CDR3 sequence is 16 residues long. DNA for the CDR3: TGTGCCAGCAGCTTTGGTAGTGTGATCTCGACCTACGAGCAGTACTTC. Protein product: CASSFGSVISTYEQYF.